This entry lists 22 T cell receptor beta chains sequenced from one sample in a study of T cell responses to AZD1222 COVID-19 vaccine. Only in-frame clones appear in the TCRdb table, and some are missing; sequencing was by immunoSEQ multiplex PCR. The sample has about 140,000 clones, about nine tenths seen once. The source was peripheral blood, collected on day 0 of AZD1222 vaccination. These receptors were collected from an adult in good health.

The V gene is TRBV2, the J gene TRBJ1-6; tentative D call: TRBD1 (6 bases). Germline V gene data show CDR1 as SNHLY and CDR2 as FYNNEI. The CDR3 is 15 amino acids. The V and J ends lost 5 bases and 1 base respectively, with 9 bases between them. CDR3 sequence (DNA): TGTGCCAGCAGTTCCAGGGGTTCCTATAATTCACCCCTCCACTTT. It specifies CASSSRGSYNSPLHF.

This clone showed up just once. The rearrangement uses TRBV18 and TRBJ1-3; unclear D gene. This CDR3 region has 14 residues. Deletions cut 0 bases from V and 6 bases from J, with 9 bases between. CDR1 is KGHSH and CDR2 is LQKENI in the germline V gene. CDR3 protein: CASSPPGRANTIYF. The CDR3 coding sequence is TGTGCCAGCTCACCACCGGGGAGGGCAAACACCATATATTTT.

The chain carries TRBV27 and TRBJ1-6; 9 positions agree with TRBD1. CDR3 length: 14 amino acids. Germline lookup yields CDR1 MNHEY and CDR2 SMNVEV (reference sequence). Trimming took 4 bases from V and 7 from J; bases not matched to a gene: 2. DNA of the CDR3: TGTGCCAGCAGTTACGACAGGGGGAATTCACCCCTCCACTTT. Translated, it gives CASSYDRGNSPLHF.

This sequence joins TRBV6-4 and TRBJ2-3; 7 positions match TRBD2. CDR1 MRHNA and CDR2 SNTAGT come from the germline V gene. The CDR3 extends over 13 amino acids. V lost 3 bases to trimming and J lost 8 bases; unmatched junction nucleotides: 5. The CDR3 DNA is TGTGCCAGCAGTGAACGGCCGGGGGGTACGCAGTATTTT. Its protein is CASSERPGGTQYF.

The chain couples TRBV14 to TRBJ1-1; no firm D call. CDR1 SGHDN and CDR2 FVKESK come from the germline V gene. The CDR3 consists of 13 residues. Trimming cost V 2 bases and J 5 bases, with 9 bases left between them. The CDR3 DNA reads as TGTGCCAGCAGCCAATTTCGGGGAACTGAAGCTTTCTTT. Protein: CASSQFRGTEAFF.

This clone was counted a few times. The chain employs TRBV11-2 and TRBJ1-4; perhaps TRBD1 as D (5 bases). V was pared by 5 bases and J by 5 bases, with 9 bases between. The CDR3 loop spans 13 amino acids. The germline CDR1 and CDR2 sequences are SGHAT and FQNNGV. The CDR3 reads CASSVRDNEKLFF. The CDR3 region has the DNA TGTGCCAGCAGCGTCCGGGACAATGAAAAACTGTTTTTT.

The CDR3 is CASSLGAANYGYTF. The CDR3 region has the DNA TGTGCCAGCAGCTTGGGTGCAGCTAACTATGGCTACACCTTC. This rearrangement joins TRBV5-4 to TRBJ1-2; unclear D gene. Per the germline V gene, CDR1 is SGHNT and CDR2 is YYREEE (reference sequence). Trimming took off 0 bases at V and 0 bases at J, with 6 bases between the two ends. CDR3 length equals 14 residues.

The chain carries TRBV11-2 and TRBJ2-7; no clear D gene. Germline CDR1 and CDR2: SGHAT and FQNNGV. Trimming left V 3 bases short and J 3 bases short, with 6 bases between. The CDR3 loop spans 12 amino acids. DNA for the CDR3: TGTGCCAGCAGCTTCGCTCTCTACGAGCAGTACTTC. Protein sequence: CASSFALYEQYF.

This clone is a singleton in its sample. The V gene is TRBV2, the J gene TRBJ2-3, with D possibly matching TRBD1 (5 bases). This CDR3 region has 13 residues. V was trimmed by 6 bases and J by 2 bases, leaving 9 bases between them. From germline, CDR1 is SNHLY and CDR2 FYNNEI. CDR3 loop: CASSYRFTDTQYF. The CDR3 bases are TGTGCCAGCAGCTACAGGTTCACAGATACGCAGTATTTT.

This chain joins TRBV15 and TRBJ2-5; 8 bases are shared with TRBD1. This CDR3 comprises 17 residues. Germline V gene sequence: CDR1 LNHNV, CDR2 YYDKDF (reference sequence). Losses at the gene ends were 0 bases for V and 0 bases for J; bases not matched to a gene: 6. CDR3 sequence (DNA): TGTGCCACCAGCAGAGATCTGAACAGGGGGGACCAAGAGACCCAGTACTTC. Translating it yields CATSRDLNRGDQETQYF.

The table lists this clone with a few counts. The CDR3, as DNA: TGTGCCAGCAGTGACACCTCCTACGAGCAGTACTTC. This gives the protein CASSDTSYEQYF. The chain joins TRBV2 to TRBJ2-7; D is undetermined. This CDR3 has 12 amino acids. The germline V and J ends were trimmed by 3 bases and 0 bases, with 3 bases remaining between them. The germline V gene encodes CDR1 SNHLY and CDR2 FYNNEI. Full variable domain (missing parts from reference TRBV2 and TRBJ2-7): EPEVTQTPSHQVTQMGQEVILRCVPISNHLYFYWYRQILGQKVEFLVSFYNNEISEKSEIFDDQFSVERPDGSNFTLKIRSTKLEDSAMYFCASSDTSYEQYFGPGTRLTVT.

V and J are TRBV29-1 and TRBJ1-2; D gene unclear. The CDR3 runs 14 residues. Trimming shortened V by 4 bases and J by 11 bases, and 23 bases separated the two germline ends. Germline CDR1 reads SQVTM; CDR2 reads ANQGSEA. CDR3 sequence: CSVVRLNRYGRYTF. The CDR3 DNA follows: TGCAGCGTTGTTCGCTTGAATCGCTATGGACGGTACACCTTC.

The chain has TRBV5-1 and TRBJ1-6; TRBD1 is a possible D gene (5 bases). V shed 0 bases and J shed 8 bases, with 18 bases lying between them. CDR1 SGHRS and CDR2 YFSETQ come from the germline V gene. CDR3 length: 17 residues. Written as DNA, the CDR3 is TGCGCCAGCAGCTTGGCCGGTGGGGCCCGCATAGATTCACCCCTCCACTTT. Translating gives CASSLAGGARIDSPLHF.

The J gene is TRBJ2-5, the V gene TRBV12-3 or TRBV12-4; 8 bases are a match to TRBD1. With 6 bases clipped from V and 6 bases from J, the junction kept 6 bases outside the gene matches. The CDR3 loop spans 13 amino acids. CDR3 in amino acids: CASSRQGMKTQYF. The CDR3 DNA reads TGTGCCAGCAGCAGACAGGGGATGAAGACCCAGTACTTC.

J is TRBJ1-2 and V is TRBV18, with TRBD1 identical over 7 bases. The CDR3 extends over 15 amino acids. CDR1 is KGHSH and CDR2 is LQKENI in the germline V gene. Trimming at V came to 3 bases and at J to 4 bases, leaving 8 bases not matched to a gene. CDR3 coding DNA: TGTGCCAGCTCACCGGGCACAGGGGAAATCTATGGCTACACCTTC. This gives the protein CASSPGTGEIYGYTF.

The V call is TRBV6-5, the J call TRBJ2-7; 8 bases match TRBD2. J was trimmed by 6 bases and V by 5 bases; bases with no gene match: 9. The CDR3 has 14 amino acids. The germline gives CDR1 MNHEY, CDR2 SVGAGI. DNA of the CDR3: TGTGCCAGCAGTCGGAGCGGGAGTTGGTCCGAGCAGTACTTC. Translation: CASSRSGSWSEQYF.

The chain links TRBV7-6 to TRBJ2-7, with D possibly being TRBD2 (6 bases). V was cut by 3 bases and J by 4 bases, with 22 bases left in between. Germline V gives CDR1 SGHVS, CDR2 FNYEAQ. The CDR3 runs to 17 residues. CDR3 in DNA: TGTGCCAGCAGCTTCTCTCCTACCGGATGGGGGGAATACGAGCAGTACTTC. This sequence encodes CASSFSPTGWGEYEQYF. Full variable domain (rest looked up from reference TRBV7-6 and TRBJ2-7): GAGVSQSPRYKVTKRGQDVALRCDPISGHVSLYWYRQALGQGPEFLTYFNYEAQQDKSGLPNDRFSAERPEGSISTLTIQRTEQRDSAMYRCASSFSPTGWGEYEQYFGPGTRLTVT.

The V gene is TRBV5-1, the J gene TRBJ2-7; TRBD1 agrees at 9 bases. CDR3 size: 14 residues. After removal of 5 bases from V and 1 base from J, the junction contained 4 bases not matched to a gene. Germline loops: CDR1 SGHRS, CDR2 YFSETQ. The CDR3 reads CASRLQGASYEQYF. The CDR3 DNA reads as TGCGCCAGCAGGTTACAGGGGGCATCCTACGAGCAGTACTTC.

Note on this clone: A junction end diverges from the germline sequence, so it may reflect a read error. The chain is built from TRBV27 and TRBJ2-5, with 9 bases that match TRBD1. The CDR3 totals 15 residues. Germline V lookup: CDR1 MNHEY, CDR2 SMNVEV (reference sequence). In nucleotides, the CDR3 is TGTGCCAGCAGTCTATCCCGGACAGGGGAAGAGACCCAGTACTTC. It translates to CASSLSRTGEETQYF.

V gene TRBV29-1 combines with J gene TRBJ1-3; D gene uncertain. Germline V gives CDR1 SQVTM, CDR2 ANQGSEA. This CDR3 is built from 11 residues. As DNA, the CDR3 is TGCTGCTCCCTCTCTGGAAACACCATATATTTT. Protein sequence: CCSLSGNTIYF.

V gene TRBV7-9 combines with J gene TRBJ2-7; possibly TRBD2 for D (6 bases). The CDR3 totals 16 residues. Trimming removed 1 base at V and 0 bases at J, with 13 bases between. Germline V lookup: CDR1 SEHNR, CDR2 FQNEAQ (reference sequence). The CDR3 region has the DNA TGTGCCAGCAGCTTAGGTAGCGGAGGGAGCTCCTACGAGCAGTACTTC. It codes for CASSLGSGGSSYEQYF.

This rearrangement joins TRBV6-4 to TRBJ2-6, with 7 bases lining up with TRBD1. Germline lookup yields CDR1 MRHNA and CDR2 SNTAGT. V shed 0 bases, J shed 1 base, and the junction held 0 bases outside the gene matches. The CDR3 is made up of 16 amino acids. In DNA form, the CDR3 reads TGTGCCAGCAGTGACTCGACAGGGTCTGGGGCCAACGTCCTGACTTTC. Protein product: CASSDSTGSGANVLTF.